The next 17 T cell receptor beta chains were all read from a single sample in a study of regulatory T cells in long-lasting Graves disease (dated by TCRdb to about 2021). Explained via the paper, the time point label denotes: persistent/refractory GD, antithyroid drugs over 5 years with positive TRAb. For both TCR sequencing and RNA sequencing, RNA was extracted from PBMCs in TRIzol. Library creation used multiplex PCR. The data were produced on an Illumina HiSeq 4000. CDR3 regions were amplified by Arm-PCR with iRepertoire HTBI primers to construct TCR beta libraries. In-frame beta chains were kept once TCRdb had trimmed the public reads at Q25 with fastp and called clones with MiXCR. One record per CDR3 amino acid sequence lists the most common genes and DNA. This sample is represented by 400,000 to 600,000 distinct CDR3 sequences; 20% to 25% of them were singletons. The ten largest clones capture about 7% of the sample.

This sample comprised peripheral blood mononuclear cells (PBMCs), obtained when the disease was refractory, from a patient treated with antithyroid drugs. The origin of the receptors is a female donor with Graves disease.

This clonotype appeared once. V and J are TRBV25-1 and TRBJ1-3, with D unclear. Between the trimmed V and J ends, which lost 8 bases and 11 bases, there was a span of 13 bases. The CDR3 has 11 amino acids. The germline gives CDR1 MGHDK, CDR2 SYGVNS. The CDR3 DNA follows: TGTGCCAGCCCAGACGCCGCCGCCATATATTTT. As protein: CASPDAAAIYF.

This clonotype was seen ten or more times. This chain links TRBV12-3 or TRBV12-4 with TRBJ1-2; possibly TRBD1 for D (6 bases). The CDR3 covers 15 residues. V was cut by 7 bases and J by 8 bases, with 23 bases left in between. The CDR3 nucleotides read TGTGCCAGCACCAAGTCCGGGACAAGTTCGAGAGGCTACACCTTC. It translates to CASTKSGTSSRGYTF.

This clonotype was seen at least ten times. J is TRBJ1-2 and V is TRBV28, with D tentatively TRBD1 (6 bases). The V gene lost 6 bases and the J gene lost 4 bases, with 18 bases spanning the gap. Germline CDR1 reads MDHEN; CDR2 reads SYDVKM. The CDR3 is 15 amino acids. The CDR3 bases are TGTGCCAGCAGACCTAATCGGGGGGCTGGCTATGGCTACACCTTC. Translation gives CASRPNRGAGYGYTF.

This clonotype was found many times. The chain combines TRBV12-3 or TRBV12-4 with TRBJ1-1; D ambiguous. Trimming stripped 6 bases from V and 4 bases from J, with 12 bases between. There are 13 residues in the CDR3. CDR3 coding DNA: TGTGCCAGCAGCTTGAAAGGTGGCACTGAAGCTTTCTTT. This sequence encodes CASSLKGGTEAFF.

CDR3 loop: CASSRAGRYSNQPQHF. In DNA, the CDR3 is TGTGCCAGCAGTCGTGCAGGGAGGTATAGCAATCAGCCCCAGCATTTT. V is TRBV7-8 and J is TRBJ1-5; D is perhaps TRBD1 (5 bases). Deletions cut 6 bases from V and 0 bases from J, with 15 bases between. Germline assignment: CDR1 SGHVS and CDR2 FQNEAQ. This CDR3 contains 16 residues. Full variable domain (outside the CDR3, taken from reference TRBV7-8 and TRBJ1-5): GAGVSQSPRYKVAKRGQDVALRCDPISGHVSLFWYQQALGQGPEFLTYFQNEAQLDKSGLPSDRFFAERPEGSVSTLKIQRTQQEDSAVYLCASSRAGRYSNQPQHFGDGTRLSIL.

The V and J genes are TRBV6-5 and TRBJ1-5; 8 bases are shared with TRBD1. The CDR3 sequence is 18 residues long. Looked up from germline, CDR1 is MNHEY and CDR2 is SVGAGI. The ends lost 0 bases at V and 3 bases at J; junction bases unmatched: 10. Here the CDR3 DNA reads TGTGCCAGCAGTTACTCGAATCTGGGACAGGTTAACAATCAGCCCCAGCATTTT. Protein product: CASSYSNLGQVNNQPQHF.

The gene calls are TRBV20-1 and TRBJ1-3; a possible D gene is TRBD1 (5 bases). Trimming took 0 bases from V and 3 from J, leaving 15 bases between them. Germline values: CDR1 DFQATT, CDR2 SNEGSKA (reference sequence). The CDR3 has 16 residues. The CDR3 DNA reads TGCAGTGCTAGAGATCGGGCCGGGGGAGGTGGAAACACCATATATTTT. It yields the protein CSARDRAGGGGNTIYF.

This clonotype occurred a few times. V gene TRBV20-1 combines with J gene TRBJ2-3; D not resolved. This CDR3 is built from 14 residues. Deletions cut 1 base from V and 2 bases from J, with 10 bases between. In germline, CDR1 is DFQATT, CDR2 SNEGSKA (reference sequence). CDR3 protein: CSARVAPHTDTQYF. The CDR3 DNA is TGCAGTGCTAGAGTAGCCCCCCACACAGATACGCAGTATTTT.

This clonotype was recorded at least ten times. The gene calls are TRBV5-6 and TRBJ2-6, with D perhaps matching TRBD1 (6 bases). The V end lost 4 bases, the J end lost 0 bases, and 14 bases lay between the germline ends. Germline V lookup: CDR1 SGHDT, CDR2 YYEEEE. CDR3 length: 17 amino acids. The CDR3 DNA sequence: TGTGCCAGCAGCGTACAGGGACCTCACTCTGGGGCCAACGTCCTGACTTTC. Translating it yields CASSVQGPHSGANVLTF.

The gene calls are TRBV19 and TRBJ2-2; D may match TRBD1 or TRBD2 (5 bases each). In germline, CDR1 is LNHDA, CDR2 SQIVND (reference sequence). The CDR3 totals 19 residues. Trimming cost V 9 bases and J 6 bases, with 32 bases left between them. The CDR3 loop reads CASSEGPGPYNIWAGELFF. Here the CDR3 DNA reads TGTGCCAGCTCCGAGGGGCCAGGGCCCTACAATATATGGGCCGGGGAGCTGTTTTTT. The full variable domain, completed using reference TRBV19 and TRBJ2-2, is DGGITQSPKYLFRKEGQNVTLSCEQNLNHDAMYWYRQDPGQGLRLIYYSQIVNDFQKGDIAEGYSVSREKKESFPLTVTSAQKNPTAFYLCASSEGPGPYNIWAGELFFGEGSRLTVL.

The gene calls are TRBV18 and TRBJ2-7, with 8 nucleotides matching TRBD2. The length of the CDR3 is 16 residues. The V and J ends lost 1 base and 7 bases, in that order; junction bases with no gene match: 12. CDR1 is KGHSH and CDR2 is LQKENI in the germline V gene. The CDR3 nucleotides are TGTGCCAGCTCACCACGACGTCAACTAGCGGAGAGGGAGCAGTACTTC. It translates to CASSPRRQLAEREQYF.

The table lists this clonotype with many counts. The gene calls are TRBV28 and TRBJ1-4; D possibly corresponds to TRBD1 (5 bases). The CDR3 is made up of 16 amino acids. Per the germline V gene, CDR1 is MDHEN and CDR2 is SYDVKM. V was pared by 5 bases and J by 6 bases, with 19 bases between. CDR3 bases: TGTGCCAGCAGTCCCGTCAGGGTCTTATGGGATGAAAAACTGTTTTTT. Its translation: CASSPVRVLWDEKLFF. Full variable domain (rest looked up from reference TRBV28 and TRBJ1-4): DVKVTQSSRYLVKRTGEKVFLECVQDMDHENMFWYRQDPGLGLRLIYFSYDVKMKEKGDIPEGYSVSREKKERFSLILESASTNQTSMYLCASSPVRVLWDEKLFFGSGTQLSVL.

The CDR3 DNA reads as TGTGCTAGTGGAACCGGGACTCAAGGAAACACCATATATTTT. The encoded protein is CASGTGTQGNTIYF. This chain links TRBV12-5 with TRBJ1-3; perhaps TRBD1 as D (5 bases). The CDR3 is 14 residues long. Germline CDR1 LGHNT, CDR2 FRNRAP. Trimming pared 6 bases from V and 4 bases from J, leaving 13 bases between.

The CDR3 nucleotides read TGCAGCGTCGGTGGGACAGTAGGTGGCTACACCTTC. Its protein product is CSVGGTVGGYTF. This chain joins TRBV29-1 and TRBJ1-2; 7 nucleotides line up with TRBD1. CDR3 length: 12 amino acids. CDR1 is SQVTM and CDR2 is ANQGSEA in the germline V gene. Trimming removed 6 bases from V and 7 bases from J; junction bases left unmatched: 8.

This clonotype was counted ten times or more. The chain uses TRBV9 and TRBJ2-7; weak D call: TRBD1 (5 bases). V was pared by 0 bases and J by 3 bases, with 13 bases between. The CDR3 is 15 residues long. Per germline, CDR1 SGDLS and CDR2 YYNGEE. The DNA for the CDR3 is TGTGCCAGCAGCGTAGATGAAGGGGCCTACTACGAGCAGTACTTC. This codes for CASSVDEGAYYEQYF.

CDR3 DNA sequence: TGTGCCAGCAGTGGGGGTTTAGCCAAAAACATTCAGTACTTC. Translation: CASSGGLAKNIQYF. The chain is built from TRBV28 and TRBJ2-4; D is possibly TRBD1 or TRBD2 (5 bases each). V shed 5 bases and J shed 0 bases, with 8 bases lying between them. Looked up from germline, CDR1 is MDHEN and CDR2 is SYDVKM. The CDR3 contains 14 residues.

This clonotype came up many times. The chain carries TRBV6-1 and TRBJ1-1; D not certain. The CDR3 is 14 residues long. Germline V lookup: CDR1 MNHNS, CDR2 SASEGT. The V end lost 7 bases, the J end lost 0 bases, and 12 bases lay between the germline ends. In DNA, the CDR3 is TGTGCCAGCACAATAATCTCAGTGAACACTGAAGCTTTCTTT. Its translation is CASTIISVNTEAFF.